This T cell receptor (beta chain) was sequenced for a study of blood T cell repertoires in COVID-19. Study-level background: Acute-phase and convalescent COVID-19 samples originated in the United States, Italy and Spain. The analysed material was cDNA or gDNA that came from T cells, B-cell-depleted T cells, or PBMCs.

Using immunoSEQ multiplex PCR, the repertoire was profiled, and TCRdb retains in-frame clones only, with some absent. The sample records 150,000 to 200,000 clones, 88% being singletons. The V segment lost 8 bases and the J segment 3 bases; nucleotides outside the gene matches: 11. The CDR3 is 15 amino acids. CDR1 and CDR2 from the germline V gene are MGHDK and SYGVNS. This TCR was recovered from a woman under 30 who had recovered from COVID-19. The sequencing sample was made of PBMCs or T cells enriched from blood (not recorded which). This chain joins TRBV25-1 and TRBJ2-3; 7 nucleotides line up with TRBD2. This CDR3 reads CASGRGGYLTDTQYF. In DNA form, the CDR3 reads TGTGCCAGCGGAAGGGGAGGGTATCTTACAGATACGCAGTATTTT.